The 8 T cell receptor beta chains below were found in one sample sequenced in a study of blood T cell repertoires in COVID-19. Using immunoSEQ multiplex PCR, the repertoire was profiled, and TCRdb retains in-frame clones only, with some absent. The table has 200,000 to 250,000 clones, 86% seen once; the top ten hold over 3%. Sequenced sample: PBMCs or T cells enriched from blood (not recorded which). These receptors came from a woman aged 40-49 years with acute COVID-19.

This sequence joins TRBV2 and TRBJ1-5; perhaps TRBD1 as D (5 bases). Trimming stripped 6 bases from V and 3 bases from J, with 9 bases between. Germline CDR1 is SNHLY and CDR2 is FYNNEI. CDR3 length: 13 residues. The DNA for the CDR3 is TGTGCCAGCAGATTGGACAACAATCAGCCCCAGCATTTT. It translates to CASRLDNNQPQHF.

By frequency in the sample, this clone is medium-sized (0.01 to 0.1%). The gene calls are TRBV4-1 and TRBJ1-4; the match to TRBD1 covers 10 bases. V lost 0 bases and J lost 10; bases outside the gene matches: 8. The CDR3 covers 16 residues. From germline, CDR1 is MGHRA and CDR2 YSYEKL. In DNA, the CDR3 is TGCGCCAGCAGCCAAGATGGGGACAGGGGATTTGCAAAACTGTTTTTT. This encodes CASSQDGDRGFAKLFF.

V is TRBV27 and J is TRBJ1-1; D remains ambiguous. CDR3 length: 14 amino acids. Trimming pared 3 bases from V and 5 bases from J, leaving 13 bases between. Germline CDR1 reads MNHEY; CDR2 reads SMNVEV (reference sequence). The CDR3 nucleotides are TGTGCCAGCAGTTTCGGGCGGGCGGGGACTGAAGCTTTCTTT. It is translated as CASSFGRAGTEAFF.

V and J are TRBV12-5 and TRBJ1-6, with 7 positions matching TRBD1. Germline V gives CDR1 LGHNT, CDR2 FRNRAP. The CDR3 spans 14 residues. Unmatched junction bases numbered 4, after V lost 4 bases and J lost 7 bases. CDR3 residues: CASGSGQPNSPLHF. DNA for the CDR3: TGTGCTAGTGGTTCGGGACAGCCAAATTCACCCCTCCACTTT.

The rearrangement joins TRBV7-6 to TRBJ2-7; perhaps TRBD1 as D (6 bases). The CDR3 is 14 residues long. Germline V CDR1 and CDR2: SGHVS, FNYEAQ. V lost 5 bases and J lost 3, with 14 bases in between. The CDR3: CASSPYQGNYEQYF. Here the CDR3 DNA reads TGTGCCAGCAGCCCCTATCAGGGGAACTACGAGCAGTACTTC.

This chain uses TRBV3-1 (or the pseudogene TRBV3-2) with TRBJ2-1; 8 positions agree with TRBD2. V shed 6 bases, J shed 8 bases, and the junction held 0 bases outside the gene matches. The CDR3 contains 11 residues. Germline V lookup: CDR1 LGHDT, CDR2 YNNKEL (reference sequence). CDR3 sequence: CASRTSDEQFF. CDR3 sequence (DNA): TGTGCCAGCAGGACTAGCGATGAGCAGTTCTTC.

The rearrangement joins TRBV30 to TRBJ1-4; D call uncertain. The CDR3 contains 11 residues. In germline, CDR1 is GTSNPN, CDR2 SVGIG (reference sequence). The V and J ends lost 2 bases and 10 bases respectively, with 8 bases between them. The DNA for the CDR3 is TGTGCCTGGAGTCCCCCCGGAAAACTGTTTTTT. This sequence encodes CAWSPPGKLFF.

The rearrangement joins TRBV6-5 to TRBJ1-5, with D unclear. V shed 10 bases and J shed 0 bases, with 16 bases lying between them. The CDR3 runs 15 residues. The germline V gene has CDR1 MNHEY and CDR2 SVGAGI. The CDR3 region has the DNA TGTGCCACCAGATACAGCCCTGATAGCAATCAGCCCCAGCATTTT. It translates to CATRYSPDSNQPQHF.